This T cell receptor beta chain stems from a study of cytomegalovirus exposure and HLA in healthy donors. Study-level points and caveats: A later analysis by the authors found several of the most significant clusters apparently linked to common viral pathogens. Among TCR beta chains, those listed as cytomegalovirus-associated numbered over 150. A classifier reportedly called cytomegalovirus status with high sensitivity and specificity. Association with HLA alleles at 0.05 false discovery rate was found for 16,951 TCR beta sequences in a later analysis.

The length of the CDR3 is 18 residues. Germline V gene lookup returns CDR1 SGDLS and CDR2 YYNGEE. V lost 6 bases and J lost 3; bases outside the gene matches: 17. Concerning this clone itself: As yet, its antigen is unknown.

13 Jbeta primers and 60 Vbeta primers were used for the PCR. Sequencing was performed with immunoSEQ multiplex PCR; in TCRdb, only in-frame clones are kept and a portion is missing. The repertoire holds 160,000 or so clones, with 60% to 80% as singletons. This TCR was recovered from a male donor in good health and CMV-seronegative. This chain connects TRBV9 to TRBJ2-3; 9 bases align to TRBD2. Source material: PBMCs. CDR3 sequence: CASTPGGGGGVVTDTQYF. For the CDR3, the DNA is TGTGCCAGCACTCCCGGGGGCGGGGGGGGAGTCGTGACAGATACGCAGTATTTT.